A selection of T cell receptor beta chains follows, all from one sample in a study of cytomegalovirus exposure and HLA in healthy donors. Data came from immunoSEQ multiplex PCR; TCRdb stores just in-frame clones and leaves some out. The sample has almost 95,000 clones, 69% seen once. The source material was PBMCs. The receptors were sampled from a man aged 50 to 60 in good health and CMV-seronegative. CDR3s include the opening cysteine and the closing phenylalanine or tryptophan. The order of the fields is J gene, V gene, clone size, D gene, CDR3 DNA, CDR3 protein. A D gene is named only where the DNA matches it firmly. Size is stated for part of the rows, as once, few or many counts, or as a class when the clone is expanded.

j_gene: TRBJ1-4; v_gene: TRBV9; abundance: few; d_gene: NA; CDR3nt: TGTGCCAGCAGCGCGACAGTGGCGAATGAAAAACTGTTTTTT; CDR3aa: CASSATVANEKLFF
j_gene: TRBJ1-1; v_gene: TRBV6-1; abundance: NA; d_gene: NA; CDR3nt: TGTGCCAGCAGTGAAAACAGAAATGAAGCTTTCTTT; CDR3aa: CASSENRNEAFF
j_gene: TRBJ2-2; v_gene: TRBV4-2; abundance: NA; d_gene: TRBD2; CDR3nt: TGTGCCAGCAGCCAAGACGAAAGCGGGAGGACCGGGGAGCTGTTTTTT; CDR3aa: CASSQDESGRTGELFF
j_gene: TRBJ2-5; v_gene: TRBV18; abundance: NA; d_gene: NA; CDR3nt: TGTGCCAGCTCACCAAACAGGGCAGTAGTGGAGACCCAGTACTTC; CDR3aa: CASSPNRAVVETQYF
j_gene: TRBJ2-5; v_gene: TRBV12-5; abundance: NA; d_gene: NA; CDR3nt: TGTGCTAGTGGTTTGTCAGGGGCTGAGACCCAGTACTTC; CDR3aa: CASGLSGAETQYF
j_gene: TRBJ2-2; v_gene: TRBV14; abundance: few; d_gene: TRBD2; CDR3nt: TGTGCCAGCAGCCAAGTCCTAGCGGGAGGGCCGATTACCGGGGAGCTGTTTTTT; CDR3aa: CASSQVLAGGPITGELFF
j_gene: TRBJ1-1; v_gene: TRBV4-1; abundance: NA; d_gene: NA; CDR3nt: TGCGCCAGCAGCCAGCCCGACACCATGAACACTGAAGCTTTCTTT; CDR3aa: CASSQPDTMNTEAFF
j_gene: TRBJ2-1; v_gene: TRBV6-1; abundance: NA; d_gene: NA; CDR3nt: TGTGCCAGCAGTCCCCGCGGTATAGACAATGAGCAGTTCTTC; CDR3aa: CASSPRGIDNEQFF
j_gene: TRBJ1-5; v_gene: TRBV27; abundance: NA; d_gene: TRBD1; CDR3nt: TGTGCCAGCTCCCCGGCCAGGGGGCGGCCAGGCAATCAGCCCCAGCATTTT; CDR3aa: CASSPARGRPGNQPQHF
j_gene: TRBJ2-1; v_gene: TRBV7-3; abundance: NA; d_gene: TRBD2; CDR3nt: TGTGCCAGCAGCTTGGGGGGGGTATCCTACAATGAGCAGTTCTTC; CDR3aa: CASSLGGVSYNEQFF
j_gene: TRBJ1-2; v_gene: TRBV19; abundance: NA; d_gene: TRBD1; CDR3nt: TGTGCCAGTAGTAGAAGCCTCGGACAGGGAGAGTACTATGGCTACACCTTC; CDR3aa: CASSRSLGQGEYYGYTF
j_gene: TRBJ2-1; v_gene: TRBV6-1; abundance: NA; d_gene: TRBD1; CDR3nt: TGTGCCAGCAGTGTGGGACAGGGGACCCCATCCTACAATGAGCAGTTCTTC; CDR3aa: CASSVGQGTPSYNEQFF
j_gene: TRBJ2-2; v_gene: TRBV10-3; abundance: NA; d_gene: NA; CDR3nt: TGTGCCATCAGTGAGGTCAGTCCGAACACCGGGGAGCTGTTTTTT; CDR3aa: CAISEVSPNTGELFF
j_gene: TRBJ1-2; v_gene: TRBV9; abundance: NA; d_gene: TRBD1; CDR3nt: TGTGCCAGCAGCGTAGTTACAGGGGGCACCAGCTACACCTTC; CDR3aa: CASSVVTGGTSYTF
j_gene: TRBJ1-1; v_gene: TRBV6-6; abundance: NA; d_gene: TRBD1; CDR3nt: TGTGCCCGCAGACCTCAGGGGGCAGTCCCTGAAGCTTTCTTT; CDR3aa: CARRPQGAVPEAFF
j_gene: TRBJ1-2; v_gene: TRBV6-6; abundance: NA; d_gene: TRBD1; CDR3nt: TGTGCCAGCAGTTTTCAGACAGGGACCAGCTATGGCTACACCTTC; CDR3aa: CASSFQTGTSYGYTF
j_gene: TRBJ2-7; v_gene: TRBV11-1; abundance: NA; d_gene: TRBD2; CDR3nt: TGTGCCAGCAGCTTAGTTCTAGCGGCTCACGAGCAGTACTTC; CDR3aa: CASSLVLAAHEQYF
j_gene: TRBJ2-3; v_gene: TRBV5-4; abundance: NA; d_gene: NA; CDR3nt: TGTGCCAGCAGCTTACGAGGGAGTACAGATACGCAGTATTTT; CDR3aa: CASSLRGSTDTQYF
j_gene: TRBJ2-3; v_gene: TRBV6-4; abundance: NA; d_gene: TRBD2; CDR3nt: TGTGCCAGCAGTGAGCTAGCGGGAGGGGCAGATACGCAGTATTTT; CDR3aa: CASSELAGGADTQYF
j_gene: TRBJ2-7; v_gene: TRBV28; abundance: few; d_gene: TRBD2; CDR3nt: TGTGCCAGCAGTTCTGGACTAGCGGGGGCCGAGCAGTACTTC; CDR3aa: CASSSGLAGAEQYF
j_gene: TRBJ2-1; v_gene: TRBV4-3; abundance: NA; d_gene: TRBD2; CDR3nt: TGCGCCAGCAGCCGCGGGAGCCCCTACAATGAGCAGTTCTTC; CDR3aa: CASSRGSPYNEQFF
j_gene: TRBJ2-3; v_gene: TRBV5-4; abundance: NA; d_gene: TRBD1; CDR3nt: TGTGCCAGCAGCCAGGGACAGGGGACAGATACGCAGTATTTT; CDR3aa: CASSQGQGTDTQYF
j_gene: TRBJ1-3; v_gene: TRBV9; abundance: NA; d_gene: NA; CDR3nt: TGTGCCAGCAGCGTATCCGGGAGCTCTGGAAACACCATATATTTT; CDR3aa: CASSVSGSSGNTIYF
j_gene: TRBJ2-7; v_gene: TRBV5-1; abundance: NA; d_gene: TRBD1; CDR3nt: TGCGCCAGCAGCGAGACAGGGGTCAAGACCTACGAGCAGTACTTC; CDR3aa: CASSETGVKTYEQYF
j_gene: TRBJ1-1; v_gene: TRBV13; abundance: NA; d_gene: NA; CDR3nt: TGTGCCAGCGTCCCGGGGGACGGGGGGACTGAAGCTTTCTTT; CDR3aa: CASVPGDGGTEAFF
j_gene: TRBJ1-2; v_gene: TRBV19; abundance: NA; d_gene: NA; CDR3nt: TGTGCCAGTAGCGGAGCCGGGACATCAGCTAACTATGGCTACACCTTC; CDR3aa: CASSGAGTSANYGYTF
j_gene: TRBJ2-1; v_gene: TRBV6-6; abundance: NA; d_gene: TRBD2; CDR3nt: TGTGCCAGCAGTCCGGCGGGGGACTACAATGAGCAGTTCTTC; CDR3aa: CASSPAGDYNEQFF